A single sample is the source of the 14 T cell receptor beta chains below, sequenced in a study of T-cell reconstitution after alpha-beta-depleted transplantation in children. It was with unique molecular identifiers that the TCRbeta library was prepared. TCRdb reanalysed the PCR reads using MiXCR and keeps one entry per CDR3 protein. The table records some 200,000 distinct CDR3 sequences, approximately 8.4% of them present only once. The starting material was PBMCs, mostly from graft donor cells, obtained 360 days after TCRalphabeta/CD19-depleted stem cell transplant. The receptors were gathered from a male patient aged 2-15 years who had a stem cell transplant for acute myeloid leukemia, so the T cells may come from the graft donor.

This chain links TRBV6-5 with TRBJ2-2; 9 bases align to TRBD1. The CDR3 consists of 16 residues. J gave up 4 bases and V 5 bases, and 8 bases lay outside the gene matches. Germline CDR1 is MNHEY and CDR2 is SVGAGI. CDR3 amino acids: CASSRDREPPTGELFF. Written as DNA, the CDR3 is TGTGCCAGCAGTCGGGACAGGGAGCCACCCACCGGGGAGCTGTTTTTT.

This clonotype was detected a few times. The chain employs TRBV13 and TRBJ2-7; maybe TRBD1 (6 bases). Germline V gene data show CDR1 as PRHDT and CDR2 as FYEKMQ (reference sequence). The CDR3 runs 14 residues. V shed 0 bases and J shed 6 bases, with 12 bases lying between them. The CDR3 loop reads CASSLGPTGTEQYV. CDR3 sequence (DNA): TGTGCCAGCAGCTTAGGGCCCACAGGGACCGAGCAGTACGTC.

This clonotype has at least ten counts. V gene TRBV18 combines with J gene TRBJ2-5; D is possibly TRBD2 (5 bases). CDR1 KGHSH and CDR2 LQKENI come from the germline V gene. This CDR3 comprises 13 residues. Trimming cost V 0 bases and J 5 bases, with 7 bases left between them. CDR3 loop: CASSPPGAETQYF. The CDR3 DNA reads TGTGCCAGCTCACCACCGGGAGCTGAGACCCAGTACTTC.

This clonotype was found many times. The chain combines TRBV9 with TRBJ2-1; D tentatively reads TRBD1 or TRBD2 (5 bases each). The germline gives CDR1 SGDLS, CDR2 YYNGEE. The CDR3 sequence is 13 residues long. The germline V and J ends were trimmed by 3 bases and 8 bases, with 12 bases remaining between them. The chain's CDR3 is CASSAPGAYEQFF. The CDR3 coding sequence is TGTGCCAGCAGCGCCCCCGGGGCCTATGAGCAGTTCTTC.

This clonotype was detected only a few times. This chain joins TRBV10-3 and TRBJ1-2; D uncertain. Trimming took off 0 bases at V and 7 bases at J, with 3 bases between the two ends. The CDR3 spans 11 residues. Germline CDR1 is ENHRY and CDR2 is SYGVKD. The CDR3 reads CAISESGGYTF. In DNA form, the CDR3 reads TGTGCCATCAGTGAGTCTGGTGGCTACACCTTC.

This clonotype came up a few times. A much larger clone lies one base from this, so it may be a read error. This chain links TRBV5-5 with TRBJ2-2; D gene unclear. This CDR3 spans 16 amino acids. V was trimmed by 0 bases and J by 2 bases, leaving 11 bases between them. CDR1 is SGHKS, CDR2 YYEKEE, per germline (reference sequence). CDR3 loop: CASSLGPRQNTGELFF. Here the CDR3 DNA reads TGTGCCAGCAGCTTGGGGCCCCGACAAAACACCGGGGAGCTGTTTTTT.

In its sample, this clonotype was seen a few times. The V call is TRBV10-3, the J call TRBJ1-2; TRBD1 matches at 9 bases. CDR1 and CDR2 (germline): ENHRY, SYGVKD. CDR3 size: 14 residues. Losses at the gene ends were 7 bases for V and 4 bases for J; bases not matched to a gene: 7. CDR3 coding DNA: TGTGCCATCACCCTTGACAGGGGGTCCTATGGCTACACCTTC. Its translation: CAITLDRGSYGYTF.

This clonotype was recorded at least ten times. At one of its ends the junction is not consistent with the germline gene, which may arise from a read error. The chain couples TRBV7-7 to TRBJ2-3; D is perhaps TRBD1 or TRBD2 (6 bases each). CDR1 is SSHAT and CDR2 is FNYEAQ in the germline V gene (reference sequence). This CDR3 is 15 amino acids long. The CDR3 reads CASSLGQGRSDTQYF. The CDR3 nucleotides read TGTGCTAGCAGCCTCGGGCAGGGGAGGTCAGATACGCAGTATTTT.

This clonotype was observed many times. The chain links TRBV5-1 to TRBJ1-1, with D hard to call. The CDR3 covers 13 residues. Deletions cut 0 bases from V and 4 bases from J, with 7 bases between. In germline, CDR1 is SGHRS, CDR2 YFSETQ. CDR3 DNA: TGCGCCAGCAGCTTGGGGGGAGCCACTGAAGCTTTCTTT. Its protein product is CASSLGGATEAFF. Together with reference TRBV5-1 and TRBJ1-1, the CDR3 gives the full variable domain: KAGVTQTPRYLIKTRGQQVTLSCSPISGHRSVSWYQQTPGQGLQFLFEYFSETQRNKGNFPGRFSGRQFSNSRSEMNVSTLELGDSALYLCASSLGGATEAFFGQGTRLTVV.

The V gene is TRBV29-1, the J gene TRBJ2-7; 10 bases align to TRBD2. V lost 5 bases to trimming and J lost 5 bases; unmatched junction nucleotides: 12. The CDR3 is 15 amino acids. Germline V gives CDR1 SQVTM, CDR2 ANQGSEA. CDR3 in amino acids: CSVIEREGISDEQYF. The CDR3 DNA is TGCAGCGTTATTGAGCGGGAGGGCATATCGGACGAGCAGTACTTC.

This clonotype occurred many times. This sequence joins TRBV12-3 or TRBV12-4 and TRBJ1-2; perhaps TRBD1 as D (6 bases). Trimming shortened V by 1 base and J by 8 bases, and 14 bases separated the two germline ends. The CDR3 consists of 14 residues. DNA of the CDR3: TGTGCCAGCAGTTTAGGGAACAGGGTTGGAGGCTACACCTTC. Protein product: CASSLGNRVGGYTF.

The rearrangement uses TRBV30 and TRBJ2-5; tentatively, D is TRBD1 (6 bases). This CDR3 is 12 amino acids long. Looked up from germline, CDR1 is GTSNPN and CDR2 is SVGIG (reference sequence). Trimming pared 2 bases from V and 4 bases from J, leaving 8 bases between. CDR3 loop: CAWSMGAETQYF. The CDR3 coding sequence is TGTGCCTGGAGTATGGGGGCAGAGACCCAGTACTTC.

This rearrangement joins TRBV20-1 to TRBJ2-1; the match to TRBD1 covers 9 bases. The germline V gene has CDR1 DFQATT and CDR2 SNEGSKA (reference sequence). Germline trimming cut 7 bases from V and 6 bases from J; bases unmatched to any gene: 22. CDR3 length: 18 amino acids. CDR3 DNA: TGCAGTGTATCCTATCATATGGGACAGGGAATTTTAGGCAATGAGCAGTTCTTC. As protein: CSVSYHMGQGILGNEQFF.

Only a few counts were recorded for this clonotype. The rearrangement links TRBV12-3 or TRBV12-4 to TRBJ2-1; TRBD1 aligns across 8 bases. The CDR3 totals 13 residues. With 6 bases clipped from V and 6 bases from J, the junction kept 4 bases outside the gene matches. CDR3 protein: CASSPGTGNEQFF. CDR3 in DNA: TGTGCCAGCAGCCCCGGGACAGGCAATGAGCAGTTCTTC.